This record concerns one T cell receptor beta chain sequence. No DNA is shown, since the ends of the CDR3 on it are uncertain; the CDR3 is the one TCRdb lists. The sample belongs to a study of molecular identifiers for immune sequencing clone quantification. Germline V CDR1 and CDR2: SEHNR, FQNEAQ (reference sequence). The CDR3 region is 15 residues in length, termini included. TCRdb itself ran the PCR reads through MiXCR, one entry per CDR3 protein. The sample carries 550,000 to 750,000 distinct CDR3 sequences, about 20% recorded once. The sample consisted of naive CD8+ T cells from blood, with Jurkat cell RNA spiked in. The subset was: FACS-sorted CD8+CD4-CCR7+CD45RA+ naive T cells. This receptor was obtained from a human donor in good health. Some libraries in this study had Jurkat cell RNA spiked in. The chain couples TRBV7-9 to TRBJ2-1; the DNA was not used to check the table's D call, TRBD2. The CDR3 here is CASSFAGGTYNEQLF.